This section outlines one T cell receptor beta chain sequence together with its context. CD45RO-negative, CCR7-selected cells formed the naive CD8 fraction, which excluded terminally differentiated effector memory CD45RA+ cells. This sample was taken from a study of shared clonotypes between healthy human individuals. V was shortened by 10 bases and J by 6 bases, with 21 bases between the two germline ends. Germline assignment: CDR1 MNHNY and CDR2 SVGAGI (reference sequence). The CDR3 consists of 14 residues. This table comes from immunoSEQ multiplex PCR, and its TCRdb copy is limited to in-frame clones, with some not included. The sample yields hundreds of thousands of clones, around 96% seen once.

The rearrangement joins TRBV6-6 to TRBJ1-2; D not resolved. Sequencing was carried out using naive CD8+ T cells sorted from blood. The sequence was obtained from a man aged 30-40 years in good health. The CDR3 nucleotides read TGTGCCACCGAATCCGCAGGAAGGGTGGATGGCTACACCTTC. This sequence encodes CATESAGRVDGYTF.